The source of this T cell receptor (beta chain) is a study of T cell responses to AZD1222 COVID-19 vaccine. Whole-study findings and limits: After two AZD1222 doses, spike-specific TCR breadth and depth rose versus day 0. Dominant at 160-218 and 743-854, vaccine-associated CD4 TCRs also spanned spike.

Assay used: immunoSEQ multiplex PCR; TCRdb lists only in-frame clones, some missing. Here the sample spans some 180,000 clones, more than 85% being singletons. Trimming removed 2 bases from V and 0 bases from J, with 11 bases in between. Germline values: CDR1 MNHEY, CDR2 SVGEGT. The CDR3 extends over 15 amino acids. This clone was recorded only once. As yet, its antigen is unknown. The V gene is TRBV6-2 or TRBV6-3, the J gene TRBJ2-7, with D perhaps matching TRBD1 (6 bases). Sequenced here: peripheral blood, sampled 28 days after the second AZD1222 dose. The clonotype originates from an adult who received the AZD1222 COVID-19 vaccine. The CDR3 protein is CASSYDQGSSYEQYF. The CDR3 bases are TGTGCCAGCAGTTACGATCAGGGGTCCTCCTACGAGCAGTACTTC.